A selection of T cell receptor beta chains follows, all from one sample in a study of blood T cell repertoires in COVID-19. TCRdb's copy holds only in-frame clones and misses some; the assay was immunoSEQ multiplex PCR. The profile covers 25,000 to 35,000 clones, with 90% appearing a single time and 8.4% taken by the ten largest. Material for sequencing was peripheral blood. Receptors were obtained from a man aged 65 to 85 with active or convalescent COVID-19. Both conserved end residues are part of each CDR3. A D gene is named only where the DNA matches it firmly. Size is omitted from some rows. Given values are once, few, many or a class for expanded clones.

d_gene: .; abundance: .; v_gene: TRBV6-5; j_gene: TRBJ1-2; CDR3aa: CASRGQRYGYTF; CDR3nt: TGTGCCAGCAGAGGACAGCGCTATGGCTACACCTTC
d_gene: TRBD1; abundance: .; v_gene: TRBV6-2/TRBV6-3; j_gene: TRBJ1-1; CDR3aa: CASSWRGQAEAFF; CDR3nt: TGTGCCAGCAGTTGGCGAGGACAGGCTGAAGCTTTCTTT
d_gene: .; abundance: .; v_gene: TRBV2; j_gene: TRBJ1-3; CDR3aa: CASSEGGTGNTIYF; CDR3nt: TGTGCCAGCAGTGAGGGGGGTACCGGAAACACCATATATTTT
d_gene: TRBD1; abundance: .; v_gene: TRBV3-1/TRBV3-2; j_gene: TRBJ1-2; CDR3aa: CASSRQGVDGYTF; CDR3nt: TGTGCCAGCAGCCGACAGGGGGTTGATGGCTACACCTTC
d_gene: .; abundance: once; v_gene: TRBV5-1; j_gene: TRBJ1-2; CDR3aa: CASTGGGLEGYTF; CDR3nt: TGCGCCAGCACCGGGGGGGGCCTGGAGGGCTACACCTTC
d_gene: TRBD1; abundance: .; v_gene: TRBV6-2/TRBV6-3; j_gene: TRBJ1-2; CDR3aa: CASSTRTGNYGYTF; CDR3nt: TGTGCCAGCAGTACGCGGACAGGGAACTATGGCTACACCTTC
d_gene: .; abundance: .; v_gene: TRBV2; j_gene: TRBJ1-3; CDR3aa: CASSGPGATESSGNTIYF; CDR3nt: TGTGCCAGCAGTGGTCCGGGTGCGACCGAAAGCTCTGGAAACACCATATATTTT
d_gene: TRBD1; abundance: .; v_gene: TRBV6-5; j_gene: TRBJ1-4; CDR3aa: CASKPGQSEKLFF; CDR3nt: TGTGCCAGCAAACCGGGACAGTCTGAAAAACTGTTTTTT
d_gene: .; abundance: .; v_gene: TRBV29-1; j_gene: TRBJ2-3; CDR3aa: CSVEGRTSTDTQYF; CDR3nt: TGCAGCGTTGAAGGTCGGACTAGCACAGATACGCAGTATTTT
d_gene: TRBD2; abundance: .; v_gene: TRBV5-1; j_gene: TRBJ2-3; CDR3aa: CASRLAGGTDTQYF; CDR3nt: TGCGCCAGCAGGCTAGCGGGGGGCACAGATACGCAGTATTTT
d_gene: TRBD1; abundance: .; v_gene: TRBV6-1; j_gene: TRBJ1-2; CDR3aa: CASSSQGDNYGYTF; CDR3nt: TGTGCCAGCAGTTCCCAGGGGGACAACTATGGCTACACCTTC
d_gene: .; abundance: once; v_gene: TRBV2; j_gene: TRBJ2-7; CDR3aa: CASSEPKAGGEQYF; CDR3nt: TGTGCCAGCAGTGAGCCAAAAGCGGGCGGAGAGCAGTACTTC
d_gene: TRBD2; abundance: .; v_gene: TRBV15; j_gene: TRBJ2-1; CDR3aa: CATSRGGDWYNEQFF; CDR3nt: TGTGCCACCAGCCGCGGGGGGGATTGGTACAATGAGCAGTTCTTC
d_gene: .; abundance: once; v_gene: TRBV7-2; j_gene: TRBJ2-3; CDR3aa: CASSSSPPDTQYF; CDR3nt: TGTGCCAGCAGCTCCTCCCCCCCAGATACGCAGTATTTT
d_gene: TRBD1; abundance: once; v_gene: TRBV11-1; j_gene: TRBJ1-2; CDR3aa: CASTPPGQEGYGYTF; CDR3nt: TGTGCCAGCACCCCCCCGGGACAGGAGGGCTATGGCTACACCTTC
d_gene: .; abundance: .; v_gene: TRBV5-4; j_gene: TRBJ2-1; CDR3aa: CASSRVGAYTNNEQFF; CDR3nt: TGTGCCAGCAGTAGAGTTGGGGCCTACACTAACAATGAGCAGTTCTTC
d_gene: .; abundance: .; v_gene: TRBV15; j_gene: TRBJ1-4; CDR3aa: CATSRVQANEKLFF; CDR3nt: TGTGCCACCAGCAGAGTTCAGGCTAATGAAAAACTGTTTTTT
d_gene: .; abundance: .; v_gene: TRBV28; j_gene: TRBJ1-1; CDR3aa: CASSLGGAQGEAFF; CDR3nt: TGTGCCAGCAGTTTGGGTGGGGCGCAAGGTGAAGCTTTCTTT
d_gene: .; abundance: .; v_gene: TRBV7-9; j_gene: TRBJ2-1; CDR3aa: CASSLAGGQYNEQFF; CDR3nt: TGTGCCAGCAGCTTAGCGGGAGGACAATACAATGAGCAGTTCTTC
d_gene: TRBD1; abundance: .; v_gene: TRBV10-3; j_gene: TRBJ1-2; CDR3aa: CAIGEGAQVYGYTF; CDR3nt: TGTGCCATCGGTGAGGGGGCGCAGGTCTATGGCTACACCTTC
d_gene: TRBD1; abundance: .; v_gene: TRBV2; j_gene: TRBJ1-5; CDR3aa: CASTSTGSGDQPQHF; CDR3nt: TGTGCCAGCACCTCGACAGGGTCGGGCGATCAGCCCCAGCATTTT
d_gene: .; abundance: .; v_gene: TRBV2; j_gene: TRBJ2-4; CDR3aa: CASSSLIWGLNIQYF; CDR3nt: TGTGCCAGCAGTAGCTTGATTTGGGGCTTAAACATTCAGTACTTC
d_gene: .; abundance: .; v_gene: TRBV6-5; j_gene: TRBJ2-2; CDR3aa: CASKEEYTGELFF; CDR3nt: TGTGCCAGCAAGGAGGAGTACACCGGGGAGCTGTTTTTT